This T cell receptor beta chain was documented in a study of T cell repertoires in cytomegalovirus infection (dated by TCRdb to between 2018 and 2021). With regard to the full study: The HLA type of each donor mattered for the analysis, because public TCR beta signatures pointed to carriage of CMV infection along with the matching HLA type. Beyond this particular receptor, the publication reports: The ex vivo response was dominated by HLA-C-restricted CMV-specific TCR beta clonotypes, which also provided the single most frequent clonotype in two of eight donors. In both this cohort and an independent cohort of some 350 donors, the cumulative frequency of public TCR beta family members distinguished carriers of CMV infection plus the relevant HLA type.

Details on this clonotype: Its antigen is unknown. No much larger clonotype is one base removed from it; base qualities were not supplied.

Taken from cysteine to phenylalanine, the CDR3 has 16 residues. The CDR3 DNA has 48 bases and is translated from base 1. Via the germline V gene (reference sequence), CDR1 is DFQATT and CDR2 SNEGSKA. TCRdb names Illumina HiSeq 1500 as the instrument used. TCRdb redid the processing of the public reads, applying fastp at Q25 and MiXCR, and retained in-frame beta chains. Rows are combined by CDR3 protein, so each entry shows the most common genes and DNA. For this sample there are 250,000 or so distinct CDR3 sequences; about a sixth appear just once. Jointly, the top ten make up less than 50% of the sample.

What was sequenced was CD8+ T cells from PBMCs. The chain is encoded by TRBV20-1 joined to TRBJ2-1, and 16 junctional nucleotides match TRBD2. This TCR was recovered from a human donor in good health (CMV status not recorded). Some clones in this sample may be carry-over from other donors' samples. The CDR3 region: CSAGLAGGGTYNEQFF. In nucleotide form, the sequence is TGCAGCGCGGGACTAGCGGGGGGGGGAACCTACAATGAGCAGTTCTTC.